These T cell receptor beta chains were read from a single sample in a study of blood T cell repertoires in COVID-19. The protocol was immunoSEQ multiplex PCR, while the TCRdb copy is restricted to in-frame clones and leaves out a portion. This sample has around 60,000 clones, with just under 75% found just once. Sequenced: peripheral blood. All receptors come from a woman aged 70-85 years with COVID-19, enrolled during active disease. Both conserved end residues are part of each CDR3. A D gene is named only where the DNA matches it firmly. Clone size is stated in some rows and not others, as once, few, many or a class when expanded.

>TRBV10-3|NA|TRBJ1-2|15|once
CAISESLTANYGYTF
TGTGCCATCAGTGAGTCGTTGACAGCCAACTATGGCTACACCTTC
>TRBV6-5|NA|TRBJ2-2|14|few
CASSYSQGLGELFF
TGTGCCAGCAGTTACTCGCAGGGTCTCGGGGAGCTGTTTTTT
>TRBV14|TRBD2|TRBJ2-1|16|NA
CASSQERLAAYNEQFF
TGTGCCAGCAGCCAAGAGCGTCTAGCGGCCTACAATGAGCAGTTCTTC
>TRBV18|TRBD1|TRBJ2-3|15|NA
CASSPSTGGTDTQYF
TGTGCCAGCTCACCCAGTACAGGGGGCACAGATACGCAGTATTTT
>TRBV6-5|NA|TRBJ1-1|12|NA
CASSYTGDEAFF
TGTGCCAGCAGTTACACCGGTGATGAAGCTTTCTTT
>TRBV6-5|TRBD1|TRBJ1-4|14|once
CASGQTGGWEKLFF
TGTGCCAGCGGTCAAACAGGGGGCTGGGAAAAACTGTTTTTT
>TRBV18|TRBD2|TRBJ2-5|14|NA
CASSPARGAETQYF
TGTGCCAGCTCACCCGCGCGGGGGGCAGAGACCCAGTACTTC
>TRBV5-1|NA|TRBJ1-6|14|NA
CASSLRGGNSPLHF
TGCGCCAGCAGCCTTCGGGGAGGCAATTCACCCCTCCACTTT
>TRBV7-3|TRBD2|TRBJ2-1|15|NA
CASSPALAGDNEQFF
TGTGCCAGCAGCCCAGCACTAGCGGGGGACAATGAGCAGTTCTTC
>TRBV2|NA|TRBJ2-1|14|NA
CASSEDSSYNEQFF
TGTGCCAGCAGTGAAGATAGCTCCTACAATGAGCAGTTCTTC
>TRBV6-5|TRBD2|TRBJ2-3|14|NA
CASRRTRVADTQYF
TGTGCCAGCAGAAGGACTAGAGTGGCAGATACGCAGTATTTT
>TRBV3-1/TRBV3-2|NA|TRBJ1-6|13|few
CASSRDTTSPLHF
TGTGCCAGCAGCCGGGACACTACCTCACCCCTCCACTTT
>TRBV10-3|TRBD1|TRBJ1-2|15|NA
CAISEFSGGDEGYTF
TGTGCCATCAGTGAGTTTTCAGGGGGAGACGAGGGCTACACCTTC
>TRBV11-3|TRBD2|TRBJ2-1|14|NA
CASSPRSRGTSVFF
TGTGCCAGCAGCCCCCGTTCTCGGGGGACTAGCGTTTTCTTC
>TRBV11-3|NA|TRBJ1-3|16|NA
CASSLGTSLSGNTIYF
TGTGCCAGCAGCTTAGGAACATCCCTCTCTGGAAACACCATATATTTT
>TRBV5-5|TRBD1|TRBJ2-3|16|few
CASSLGTGAGRDTQYF
TGTGCCAGCAGCTTAGGGACAGGGGCTGGGCGAGATACGCAGTATTTT
>TRBV5-1|NA|TRBJ2-4|17|NA
CASRGGPFGLAKNIQYF
TGCGCCAGCAGGGGTGGGCCCTTCGGCCTAGCCAAAAACATTCAGTACTTC
>TRBV6-5|TRBD1|TRBJ2-2|16|NA
CASSYPQGADTGELFF
TGTGCCAGCAGTTACCCGCAGGGGGCTGACACCGGGGAGCTGTTTTTT
>TRBV5-5|NA|TRBJ2-3|16|NA
CASRPRWAGERDTQYF
TGTGCCAGCAGACCCCGTTGGGCAGGGGAAAGGGATACGCAGTATTTT
>TRBV5-4|NA|TRBJ2-3|13|NA
CASSSSAGDTQYF
TGTGCCAGCAGCTCCTCGGCGGGAGATACGCAGTATTTT
>TRBV10-3|NA|TRBJ2-7|12|NA
CAIIHTRYEQYF
TGTGCCATCATCCATACGCGCTACGAGCAGTACTTC
>TRBV7-3|TRBD2|TRBJ2-3|15|NA
CASSSSGRITDTQYF
TGTGCCAGCAGCTCGAGCGGGAGGATCACAGATACGCAGTATTTT
>TRBV28|NA|TRBJ1-2|13|NA
CASSLGGKYGYTF
TGTGCCAGCAGTTTGGGGGGGAAGTATGGCTACACCTTC
>TRBV10-3|NA|TRBJ2-3|11|NA
CAISSRDTQYF
TGTGCCATCAGTAGCAGGGATACGCAGTATTTT
>TRBV27|NA|TRBJ2-5|15|NA
CASSLFFSKQETQYF
TGTGCCAGCAGTTTATTTTTCAGTAAGCAAGAGACCCAGTACTTC
>TRBV19|TRBD1|TRBJ2-5|17|NA
CASSIIGTGVTKGTQYF
TGTGCCAGTAGTATAATAGGGACAGGGGTTACCAAAGGGACCCAGTACTTC
>TRBV25-1|TRBD1|TRBJ1-2|14|NA
CASSGTGSLRGYTF
TGTGCCAGCTCCGGGACAGGTTCCTTGAGGGGCTACACCTTC
>TRBV19|TRBD1|TRBJ2-6|17|NA
CATKTRTGSAGANVLTF
TGTGCCACCAAGACCCGGACAGGCTCGGCTGGGGCCAACGTCCTGACTTTC
>TRBV18|NA|TRBJ2-3|14|NA
CASSPTGVADTQYF
TGTGCCAGCTCACCGACCGGGGTCGCAGATACGCAGTATTTT
>TRBV7-2|NA|TRBJ1-5|13|NA
CASSTDSHQPQHF
TGTGCCAGCAGCACAGACAGTCATCAGCCCCAGCATTTT
>TRBV7-9|NA|TRBJ1-1|12|few
CASSPSYTEAFF
TGTGCCAGCAGCCCCTCTTACACTGAAGCTTTCTTT
>TRBV2|TRBD1|TRBJ1-1|13|few
CASRAQGATEAFF
TGTGCCAGCAGAGCCCAGGGGGCCACTGAAGCTTTCTTT
>TRBV5-4|NA|TRBJ2-2|14|NA
CASSLGGGTGELFF
TGTGCCAGCAGCTTAGGGGGTGGAACCGGGGAGCTGTTTTTT
>TRBV7-6|NA|TRBJ2-1|15|NA
CASSLGLTGYNEQFF
TGTGCCAGCAGCTTAGGGCTGACAGGCTACAATGAGCAGTTCTTC
>TRBV7-7|TRBD1|TRBJ2-1|13|NA
CASSSDRGNEQFF
TGTGCCAGCAGCTCGGACAGGGGAAATGAGCAGTTCTTC
>TRBV27|TRBD1|TRBJ1-2|15|once
CASRRKPGQGYGYTF
TGTGCCAGCAGACGAAAACCGGGACAGGGTTACGGCTACACCTTC
>TRBV7-7|TRBD2|TRBJ2-5|15|medium-sized
CASSLGRGGRETQYF
TGTGCCAGCAGCTTAGGGCGGGGGGGCCGAGAGACCCAGTACTTC
>TRBV4-3|NA|TRBJ1-2|16|NA
CASSQEEGTAFYGYTF
TGCGCCAGCAGCCAAGAGGAGGGGACGGCTTTCTATGGCTACACCTTC
>TRBV19|NA|TRBJ2-3|16|NA
CASSIRQGTFTGTQYF
TGTGCCAGTAGTATCAGGCAGGGGACATTCACAGGTACGCAGTATTTT
>TRBV24-1|NA|TRBJ2-3|15|NA
CATSDPWGDPNTQYF
TGTGCCACCAGTGATCCATGGGGGGACCCAAATACGCAGTATTTT
>TRBV15|TRBD1|TRBJ1-4|15|NA
CATSRDRQGAEKLFF
TGTGCCACCAGCAGAGATCGCCAGGGGGCGGAAAAACTGTTTTTT
>TRBV5-1|TRBD1|TRBJ1-6|17|NA
CASSRWDRGLENSPLHF
TGCGCCAGCAGCAGGTGGGACAGGGGGCTAGAGAATTCACCCCTCCACTTT
>TRBV28|NA|TRBJ2-3|15|NA
CAHPAGTEFTDTQYF
TGTGCCCACCCCGCGGGGACAGAATTCACAGATACGCAGTATTTT
>TRBV11-3|TRBD2|TRBJ2-1|17|NA
CASSLDLAGGQYNEQFF
TGTGCCAGCAGCTTAGATCTAGCGGGGGGGCAGTACAATGAGCAGTTCTTC